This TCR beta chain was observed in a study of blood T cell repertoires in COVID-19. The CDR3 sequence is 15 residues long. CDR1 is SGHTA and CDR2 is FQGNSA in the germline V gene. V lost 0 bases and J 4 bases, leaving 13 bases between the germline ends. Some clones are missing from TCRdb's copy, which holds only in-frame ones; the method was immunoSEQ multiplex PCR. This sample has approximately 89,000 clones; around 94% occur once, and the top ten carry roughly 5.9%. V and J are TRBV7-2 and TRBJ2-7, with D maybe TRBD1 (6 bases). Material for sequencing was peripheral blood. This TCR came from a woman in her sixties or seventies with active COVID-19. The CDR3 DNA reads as TGTGCCAGCAGCTTAGCAACAGGGCCCCAGTACGAGCAGTACTTC. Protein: CASSLATGPQYEQYF. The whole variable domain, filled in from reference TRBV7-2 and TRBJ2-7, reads GAGVSQSPSNKVTEKGKDVELRCDPISGHTALYWYRQSLGQGLEFLIYFQGNSAPDKSGLPSDRFSAERTGGSVSTLTIQRTQQEDSAVYLCASSLATGPQYEQYFGPGTRLTVT.